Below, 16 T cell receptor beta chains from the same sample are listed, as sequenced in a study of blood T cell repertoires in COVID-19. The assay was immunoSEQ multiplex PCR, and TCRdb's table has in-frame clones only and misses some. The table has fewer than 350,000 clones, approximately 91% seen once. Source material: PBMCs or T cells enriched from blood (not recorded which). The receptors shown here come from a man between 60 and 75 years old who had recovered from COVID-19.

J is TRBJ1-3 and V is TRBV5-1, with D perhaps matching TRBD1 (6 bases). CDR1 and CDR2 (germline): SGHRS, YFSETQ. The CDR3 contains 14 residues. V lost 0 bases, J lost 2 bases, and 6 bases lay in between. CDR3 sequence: CASSLDRAGNTIYF. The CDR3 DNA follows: TGCGCCAGCAGCTTGGACAGGGCTGGAAACACCATATATTTT.

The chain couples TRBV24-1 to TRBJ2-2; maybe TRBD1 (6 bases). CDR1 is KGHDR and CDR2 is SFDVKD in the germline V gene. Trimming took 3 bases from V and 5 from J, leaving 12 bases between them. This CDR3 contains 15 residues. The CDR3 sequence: CATSDIGQLTGELFF. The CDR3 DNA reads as TGTGCCACCAGTGATATCGGACAGCTAACCGGGGAGCTGTTTTTT.

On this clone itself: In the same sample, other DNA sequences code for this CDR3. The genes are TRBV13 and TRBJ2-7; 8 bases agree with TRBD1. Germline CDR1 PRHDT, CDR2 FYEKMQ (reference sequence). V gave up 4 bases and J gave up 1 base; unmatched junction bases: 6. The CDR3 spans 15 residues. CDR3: CASSSRTGWSYEQYF. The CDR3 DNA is TGTGCCAGCAGCTCAAGGACAGGGTGGTCCTACGAGCAGTACTTC. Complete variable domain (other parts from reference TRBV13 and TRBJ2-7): AAGVIQSPRHLIKEKRETATLKCYPIPRHDTVYWYQQGPGQDPQFLISFYEKMQSDKGSIPDRFSAQQFSDYHSELNMSSLELGDSALYFCASSSRTGWSYEQYFGPGTRLTVT.

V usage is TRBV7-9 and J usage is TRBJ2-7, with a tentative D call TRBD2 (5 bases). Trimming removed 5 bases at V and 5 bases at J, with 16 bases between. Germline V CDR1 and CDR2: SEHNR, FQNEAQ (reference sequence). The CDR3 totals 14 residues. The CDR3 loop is CASSVFLEGNEQYF. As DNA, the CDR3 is TGTGCCAGCAGCGTTTTCCTAGAGGGCAACGAGCAGTACTTC.

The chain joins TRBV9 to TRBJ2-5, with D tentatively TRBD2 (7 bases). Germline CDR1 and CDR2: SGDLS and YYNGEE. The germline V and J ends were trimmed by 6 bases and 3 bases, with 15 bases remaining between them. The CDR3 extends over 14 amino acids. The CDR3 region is CASTRGGGEETQYF. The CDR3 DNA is TGTGCCAGCACCCGAGGGGGGGGCGAAGAGACCCAGTACTTC.

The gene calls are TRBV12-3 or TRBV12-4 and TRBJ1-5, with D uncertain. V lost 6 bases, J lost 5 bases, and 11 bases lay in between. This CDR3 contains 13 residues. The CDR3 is CASSFNRDQPQHF. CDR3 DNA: TGTGCCAGCAGCTTCAACCGGGATCAGCCCCAGCATTTT.

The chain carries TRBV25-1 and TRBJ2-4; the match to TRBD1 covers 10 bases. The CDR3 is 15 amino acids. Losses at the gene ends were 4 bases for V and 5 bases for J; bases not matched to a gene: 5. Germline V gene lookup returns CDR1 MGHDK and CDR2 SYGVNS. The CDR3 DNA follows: TGTGCCAGCAGTGCGGGACAGGGGCTGGAAAACATTCAGTACTTC. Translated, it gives CASSAGQGLENIQYF.

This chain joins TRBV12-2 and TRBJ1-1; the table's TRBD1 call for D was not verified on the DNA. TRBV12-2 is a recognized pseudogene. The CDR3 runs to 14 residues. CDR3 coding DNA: TGTGCAAGTCGCCGACAGGGGAGGGACACTGAAGCTTTCTTT. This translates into CASRRQGRDTEAFF.

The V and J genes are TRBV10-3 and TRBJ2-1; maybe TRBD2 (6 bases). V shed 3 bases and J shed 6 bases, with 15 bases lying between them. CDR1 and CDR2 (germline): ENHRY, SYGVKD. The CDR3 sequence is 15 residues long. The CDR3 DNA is TGTGCCATCAGTGAACGGGAGCCCACCATCAATGAGCAGTTCTTC. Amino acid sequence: CAISEREPTINEQFF.

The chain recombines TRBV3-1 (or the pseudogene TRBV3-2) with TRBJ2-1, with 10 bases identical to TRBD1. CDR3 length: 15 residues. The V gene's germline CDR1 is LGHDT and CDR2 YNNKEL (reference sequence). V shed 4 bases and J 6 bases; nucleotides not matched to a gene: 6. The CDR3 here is CASSPRTGGGNEQFF. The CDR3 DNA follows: TGTGCCAGCAGCCCAAGGACAGGGGGGGGCAATGAGCAGTTCTTC.

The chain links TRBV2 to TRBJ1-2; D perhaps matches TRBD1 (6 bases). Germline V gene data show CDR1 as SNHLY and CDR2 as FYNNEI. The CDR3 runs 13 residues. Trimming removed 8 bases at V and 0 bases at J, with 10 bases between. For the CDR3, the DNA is TGTGCCAGCGGGGACACCTCTAACTATGGCTACACCTTC. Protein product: CASGDTSNYGYTF.

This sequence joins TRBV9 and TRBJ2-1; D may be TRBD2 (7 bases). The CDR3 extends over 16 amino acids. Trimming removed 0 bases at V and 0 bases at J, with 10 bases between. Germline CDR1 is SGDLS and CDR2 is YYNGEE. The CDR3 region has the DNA TGTGCCAGCAGCGTAGCGGGGGGCAACTCCTACAATGAGCAGTTCTTC. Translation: CASSVAGGNSYNEQFF.

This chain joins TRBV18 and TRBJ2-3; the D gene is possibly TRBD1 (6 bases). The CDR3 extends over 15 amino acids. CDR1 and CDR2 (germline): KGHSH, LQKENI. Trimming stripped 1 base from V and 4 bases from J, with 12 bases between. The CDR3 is CASSPRRGGPDTQYF. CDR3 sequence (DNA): TGTGCCAGCTCACCACGCAGGGGCGGACCAGATACGCAGTATTTT.

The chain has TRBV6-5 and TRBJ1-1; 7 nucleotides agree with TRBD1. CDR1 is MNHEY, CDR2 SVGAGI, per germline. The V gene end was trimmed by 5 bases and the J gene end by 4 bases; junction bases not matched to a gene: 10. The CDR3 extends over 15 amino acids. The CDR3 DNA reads TGTGCCAGCAGTCATATTTCCGGGACAGCCACTGAAGCTTTCTTT. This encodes CASSHISGTATEAFF.

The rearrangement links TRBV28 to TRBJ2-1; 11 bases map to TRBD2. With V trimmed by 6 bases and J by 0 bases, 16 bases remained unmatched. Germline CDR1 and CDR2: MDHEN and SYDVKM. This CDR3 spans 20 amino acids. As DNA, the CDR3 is TGTGCCAGCAGCTTCTACCCGGGACTAGCGGCTGAAAGCTCCTACAATGAGCAGTTCTTC. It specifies CASSFYPGLAAESSYNEQFF.

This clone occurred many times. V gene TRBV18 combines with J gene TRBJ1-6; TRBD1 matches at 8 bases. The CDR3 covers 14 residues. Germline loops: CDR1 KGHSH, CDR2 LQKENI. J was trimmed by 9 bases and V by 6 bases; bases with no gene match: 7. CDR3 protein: CASSQTGERSPLHF. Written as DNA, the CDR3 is TGTGCCAGCTCCCAGACAGGGGAGCGTTCACCCCTCCACTTT.